This is a list of T cell receptor beta chains from one sample in a study of control samples from healthy donors and cancer patients. The method was immunoSEQ multiplex PCR; TCRdb's version includes in-frame clones alone and lacks a portion of them. The sample contains approximately 28,000 clones, around 92% of which appear only once. The specimen sequenced was PBMCs. The receptors were sampled from a man aged 50 to 59 with lung cancer. The CDR3 runs from the conserved cysteine through the conserved F or W. The D gene is left open where the match is weak.

cdr3_aa: CASSSSLAGWFF
v_call: TRBV28
j_call: TRBJ2-1
d_call: NA

cdr3_aa: CASSSQGQGNDNEQFF
v_call: TRBV19
j_call: TRBJ2-1
d_call: TRBD1

cdr3_aa: CASKLGSRPTIYF
v_call: TRBV28
j_call: TRBJ1-3
d_call: NA

cdr3_aa: CASSSGGTDTQYF
v_call: TRBV9
j_call: TRBJ2-3
d_call: NA

cdr3_aa: CASRSTPAENTEAFF
v_call: TRBV11-2
j_call: TRBJ1-1
d_call: NA

cdr3_aa: CASSDSNGVGTDTQYF
v_call: TRBV6-4
j_call: TRBJ2-3
d_call: NA

cdr3_aa: CASSLAGGYTF
v_call: TRBV7-9
j_call: TRBJ1-2
d_call: NA

cdr3_aa: CASSPGSGENNEQFF
v_call: TRBV9
j_call: TRBJ2-1
d_call: TRBD2

cdr3_aa: CASSSGLSTDTQYF
v_call: TRBV6-5
j_call: TRBJ2-3
d_call: NA

cdr3_aa: CASSLVLTYEQYF
v_call: TRBV7-8
j_call: TRBJ2-7
d_call: NA

cdr3_aa: CASSRGGSGGTVSSSYNEQFF
v_call: TRBV6-6
j_call: TRBJ2-1
d_call: TRBD2

cdr3_aa: CASSFSGGYEQYF
v_call: TRBV11-2
j_call: TRBJ2-7
d_call: TRBD2

cdr3_aa: CASSVHQTGPNTEAFF
v_call: TRBV6-2/TRBV6-3
j_call: TRBJ1-1
d_call: NA

cdr3_aa: CAWRTGLTDTQYF
v_call: TRBV7-9
j_call: TRBJ2-3
d_call: TRBD1

cdr3_aa: CASSWGLGQGDYGYTF
v_call: TRBV5-1
j_call: TRBJ1-2
d_call: TRBD1

cdr3_aa: CAISDRSSGNTIYF
v_call: TRBV10-3
j_call: TRBJ1-3
d_call: NA

cdr3_aa: CASSLENTGELFF
v_call: TRBV3-1/TRBV3-2
j_call: TRBJ2-2
d_call: NA

cdr3_aa: CASSESSSYNSPLHF
v_call: TRBV6-1
j_call: TRBJ1-6
d_call: NA

cdr3_aa: CASSYGVSQNTGELFF
v_call: TRBV6-6
j_call: TRBJ2-2
d_call: NA

cdr3_aa: CASSLLGQGNEQFF
v_call: TRBV27
j_call: TRBJ2-1
d_call: TRBD1